This T cell receptor (beta chain) was profiled in a study of cytomegalovirus exposure and HLA in healthy donors. About the study: From some 180 million T cells, an earlier analysis saw approximately 110 million unique TCR beta sequences. A preliminary data release comprised 80 million to 95 million unique TCRs obtained from HLA-typed donors.

Donors were ostensibly healthy at sampling, although undocumented immune exposures were probable. Study findings and constraints: Later work found most CMV-associated TCR beta chains apparently HLA-restricted.

A remark on this clone: Its antigen is unknown.

Vbeta (60) and Jbeta (13) primers were used in the PCR. Clones were read by immunoSEQ multiplex PCR, and TCRdb kept only the in-frame ones, dropping some. This table holds about 34,000 clones, approximately 82% found once. The length of the CDR3 is 16 residues. V and J are TRBV21-1 and TRBJ2-1; the table's D call, TRBD2, has no DNA check behind it. TRBV21-1 represents a pseudogene. The sequenced sample was PBMCs. The source of this sequence is a woman aged 18-29 years in good health and CMV-seropositive. CDR3 in DNA: TGTGCCAGCAGCCACCTGGTGGAGCGGGGGCCCAATGAGCAGTTCTTC. Its protein product is CASSHLVERGPNEQFF.